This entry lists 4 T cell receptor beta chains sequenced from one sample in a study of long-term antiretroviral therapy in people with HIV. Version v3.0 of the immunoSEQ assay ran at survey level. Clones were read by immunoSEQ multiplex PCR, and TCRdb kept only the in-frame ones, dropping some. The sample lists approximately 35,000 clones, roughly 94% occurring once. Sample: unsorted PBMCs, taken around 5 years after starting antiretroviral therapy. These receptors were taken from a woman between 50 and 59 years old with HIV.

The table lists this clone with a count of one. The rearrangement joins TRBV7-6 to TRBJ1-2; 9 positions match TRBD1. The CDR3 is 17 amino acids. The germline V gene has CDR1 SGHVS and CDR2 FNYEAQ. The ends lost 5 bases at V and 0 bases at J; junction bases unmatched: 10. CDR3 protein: CASSPRTGERANYGYTF. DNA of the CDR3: TGTGCCAGCAGCCCGAGGACAGGGGAAAGAGCTAACTATGGCTACACCTTC. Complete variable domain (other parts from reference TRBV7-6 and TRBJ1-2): GAGVSQSPRYKVTKRGQDVALRCDPISGHVSLYWYRQALGQGPEFLTYFNYEAQQDKSGLPNDRFSAERPEGSISTLTIQRTEQRDSAMYRCASSPRTGERANYGYTFGSGTRLTVV.

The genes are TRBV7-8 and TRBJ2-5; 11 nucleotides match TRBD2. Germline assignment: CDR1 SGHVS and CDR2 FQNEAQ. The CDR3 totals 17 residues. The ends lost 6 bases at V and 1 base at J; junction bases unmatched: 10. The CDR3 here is CASSVLAGGNPQETQYF. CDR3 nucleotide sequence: TGTGCCAGCAGTGTTCTAGCGGGGGGAAACCCCCAAGAGACCCAGTACTTC.

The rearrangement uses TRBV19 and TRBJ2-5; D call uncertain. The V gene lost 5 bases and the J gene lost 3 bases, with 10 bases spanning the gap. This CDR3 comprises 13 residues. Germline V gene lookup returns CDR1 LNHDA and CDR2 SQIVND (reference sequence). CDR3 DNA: TGTGCCAGTAGTCCCTGGACCGAAGAGACCCAGTACTTC. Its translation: CASSPWTEETQYF.

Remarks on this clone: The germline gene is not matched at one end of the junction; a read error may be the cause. In nucleotides, the CDR3 is TGTGCCAGCAGTTTAACGGGGACGATCCTACTCTTC. This codes for CASSLTGTILLF. The rearrangement links TRBV27 to TRBJ2-1; D tentatively fits TRBD1 or TRBD2 (5 bases each). This CDR3 spans 12 amino acids. CDR1 and CDR2 from the germline V gene are MNHEY and SMNVEV (reference sequence).